A single sample gave rise to the 11 T cell receptor beta chains below, sequenced in a study of T cells in Graves' hyperthyroidism and ophthalmopathy. The TCR beta CDR3 regions underwent amplification using RNA transcripts as the source. When the TCR CDR3 underwent first-round RT-PCR, the HTBI primer set was used. TCRdb passed the multiplex PCR reads through MiXCR, listing each CDR3 protein once. Of 300,000 to 450,000 distinct CDR3 sequences listed, under 20% are singletons. Sequenced: blood. Every receptor here comes from a man between 18 and 29 years old with Graves' ophthalmopathy.

The table lists this clonotype with a few counts. This may be a read error, as it is one base from a much larger clone. The chain is built from TRBV9 and TRBJ1-1; the D gene is possibly TRBD1 (5 bases). Trimming stripped 3 bases from V and 3 bases from J, with 9 bases between. The CDR3 is made up of 13 amino acids. Germline V gives CDR1 SGDLS, CDR2 YYNGEE. CDR3 DNA sequence: TGTGCCAGCAGCGAGCAGGGTGACACTGAAGCTTTCTTT. It translates to CASSEQGDTEAFF.

This clonotype was seen a handful of times. The CDR3 sequence: CASADPLNEQFF. The CDR3 region has the DNA TGTGCCAGTGCTGACCCACTTAATGAGCAGTTCTTC. The chain has TRBV6-1 and TRBJ2-1; D uncertain. Trimming took off 9 bases at V and 7 bases at J, with 13 bases between the two ends. The germline gives CDR1 MNHNS, CDR2 SASEGT. The CDR3 contains 12 residues.

This clonotype has just a few counts. The chain has TRBV20-1 and TRBJ2-5; a possible D gene is TRBD2 (6 bases). V lost 3 bases and J lost 3, with 20 bases in between. Germline lookup yields CDR1 DFQATT and CDR2 SNEGSKA (reference sequence). This CDR3 spans 16 amino acids. In DNA form, the CDR3 reads TGCAGTGCTAGGCGGGATACTAGCCGAGTGGAAGAGACCCAGTACTTC. It specifies CSARRDTSRVEETQYF.

A remark on this clonotype: One end of the junction is discordant with germline, which a read error may explain. The J gene is TRBJ1-1, the V gene TRBV27; no reliable D call. The CDR3 totals 13 residues. Germline V gives CDR1 MNHEY, CDR2 SMNVEV (reference sequence). CDR3 in amino acids: CGSSLQENTEAFF. CDR3 in DNA: TGTGGCAGCAGTCTCCAGGAAAACACTGAAGCTTTCTTT.

Many counts were recorded for this clonotype. The DNA of the CDR3 is TGTGCCAGCAGTTACGGGGGGGGCCCGAGCTCCTACGAGCAGTACTTC. Protein product: CASSYGGGPSSYEQYF. The V gene is TRBV6-5, the J gene TRBJ2-7; a weak D match, TRBD2 (7 bases). Germline CDR1 is MNHEY and CDR2 is SVGAGI. The CDR3 is 16 residues long. Trimming removed 2 bases at V and 0 bases at J, with 14 bases between.

Remarks on this clonotype: Given a much more abundant clone one base away, this may be a read error. The CDR3 sequence: CTISEVAKNTEAFF. Written as DNA, the CDR3 is TGTACCATCAGTGAGGTGGCTAAGAACACTGAAGCTTTCTTT. The chain combines TRBV10-3 with TRBJ1-1; no clear D gene. From germline, CDR1 is ENHRY and CDR2 SYGVKD. The length of the CDR3 is 14 residues.

The rearrangement joins TRBV19 to TRBJ2-3; TRBD2 might be the D (5 bases). The CDR3 contains 14 residues. Between the trimmed V and J ends, which lost 1 base and 5 bases, there was a span of 10 bases. Germline V gene data show CDR1 as LNHDA and CDR2 as SQIVND (reference sequence). CDR3 bases: TGTGCCAGTAGTATAGCCGGGGTACAAGATACGCAGTATTTT. Its translation is CASSIAGVQDTQYF.

The rearrangement links TRBV24-1 to TRBJ2-1; D is uncertain. V was pared by 0 bases and J by 5 bases, with 4 bases between. The CDR3 length is 13 residues. Germline V gives CDR1 KGHDR, CDR2 SFDVKD. As DNA, the CDR3 is TGTGCCACCAGTGATTTGCGAGACAATGAGCAGTTCTTC. Translated: CATSDLRDNEQFF.

The sample holds many counts of this clonotype. The CDR3 region is CASSPPGTASYEQYF. CDR3 in DNA: TGTGCCAGCAGTCCACCCGGGACAGCCTCCTACGAGCAGTACTTC. The chain combines TRBV28 with TRBJ2-7, with 7 bases matching TRBD1. The V gene end was trimmed by 5 bases and the J gene end by 0 bases; junction bases not matched to a gene: 7. CDR1 and CDR2 from the germline V gene are MDHEN and SYDVKM. The CDR3 extends over 15 amino acids.

The chain couples TRBV19 to TRBJ2-3; the D gene is possibly TRBD2 (6 bases). The CDR3 runs to 14 residues. Deletions cut 7 bases from V and 5 bases from J, with 16 bases between. Germline V gene data show CDR1 as LNHDA and CDR2 as SQIVND (reference sequence). The DNA for the CDR3 is TGTGCCAGTAAAATCTCGTGGGGAGGAGATACGCAGTATTTT. Translating it yields CASKISWGGDTQYF. Looking up the rest from reference TRBV19 and TRBJ2-3 gives the full variable domain: DGGITQSPKYLFRKEGQNVTLSCEQNLNHDAMYWYRQDPGQGLRLIYYSQIVNDFQKGDIAEGYSVSREKKESFPLTVTSAQKNPTAFYLCASKISWGGDTQYFGPGTRLTVL.

The rearrangement uses TRBV5-1 and TRBJ2-5; the D is unclear. V was cut by 6 bases and J by 1 base, with 7 bases left in between. Germline lookup yields CDR1 SGHRS and CDR2 YFSETQ. This CDR3 comprises 12 residues. CDR3 protein: CASTGFQETQYF. As DNA, the CDR3 is TGCGCCAGCACAGGATTCCAAGAGACCCAGTACTTC.